This is a list of T cell receptor beta chains from one sample in a study of CD8 T cells in ankylosing spondylitis. TCRdb ran MiXCR on the 5' RACE reads and lists one entry per CDR3 protein. The table has hundreds of thousands of distinct CDR3 sequences, about 13% seen once. Specimen: blood, either unsorted or a sorted T cell fraction (not recorded which). The receptors shown here come from a male donor with ankylosing spondylitis. CDR3s include the opening cysteine and the closing phenylalanine or tryptophan.

CDR3 length	V gene	CDR3 protein
13	TRBV12-3/TRBV12-4	CASKNSGANVLTF
18	TRBV20-1	CSARGALAGVSSYNEQFF
16	TRBV7-9	CASSPPTSSSYNEQFF
14	TRBV20-1	CSAATENSGNTIYF
14	TRBV18	CASSPTSKTDTQYF
14	TRBV25-1	CASSPRQGGYEQYF
15	TRBV2	CASSEMRESYNEQFF
13	TRBV20-1	CSAGTSGMETQYF
14	TRBV7-9	CASMSGVNTGELFF
12	TRBV3-1	CASSHGELEQFF
15	TRBV12-3/TRBV12-4	CASSFLTGLGTEAFF
13	TRBV20-1	CSVPGLGADTQYF
18	TRBV12-3/TRBV12-4	CASSSRLAGGMNTGELFF
14	TRBV6-1	CASSDPMGNTEAFF
15	TRBV3-1	CASSQDVALAYEQYF
17	TRBV11-2	CASSSNLGLATYNEQFF
15	TRBV24-1	CATSGGAGSTGELFF
14	TRBV6-4	CASSDRGDSGELFF
13	TRBV29-1	CSVEGVGTIEQYF
15	TRBV5-6	CASSLTGPLGYEQYF
13	TRBV7-2	CASSSSSTYEQYF
14	TRBV3-1	CASSPQGSAGELFF
13	TRBV20-1	CSARPTVNTEAFF
12	TRBV11-2	CASSLVGILAFF
11	TRBV30	CAWTVVGEQFF
15	TRBV20-1	CSARPPGGLRDEQFF
15	TRBV9	CASSARETADGGYTF
14	TRBV20-1	CSARFGTGAEKLFF
14	TRBV13	CASSLEGLGTEAFF
15	TRBV4-1	CASSQEPNLAYEQYF
13	TRBV27	CATSVGVDHEQFF
15	TRBV15	CATSRDRVQEETQYF